A selection of T cell receptor beta chains follows, all from one sample in a study of T cell responses to AZD1222 COVID-19 vaccine. Profiling relied on immunoSEQ multiplex PCR, and the TCRdb table lists in-frame clones only, not all of them. Of about 120,000 clones listed, 85% to 90% are singletons. The source was peripheral blood, collected on day 0 of AZD1222 vaccination. The receptors here all came from an adult in good health. Each CDR3 is given with its conserved first and last residue. D genes are given only for firm matches.

.	14	TRBV10-3	CAISEGQSNQPQHF
.	18	TRBV5-1	CASSLVGSPTSGANVLTF
TRBD2	15	TRBV5-4	CASRSSGDSYNEQFF
.	15	TRBV9	CASSVAGALYNEQFF
.	16	TRBV6-6	CASTPPSGGSNSPLHF
TRBD1	17	TRBV7-2	CASSLVPTGAGANVLTF
.	13	TRBV12-3/TRBV12-4	CASSFEVAYEQYF
.	15	TRBV4-3	CASSQDRGGPGGYTF
.	17	TRBV11-2	CASSPRGGGGIITEAFF
TRBD1	13	TRBV18	CASSQGQGSAQHF
.	15	TRBV6-5	CASSPGRPSGNTIYF
.	15	TRBV27	CASSFDRRTNQPQHF
.	14	TRBV2	CASSEAHSRGEQFF
.	15	TRBV19	CASSIGLMDGETQYF
.	13	TRBV7-9	CASSYLGGETQYF
.	15	TRBV5-1	CASNPSTGAPDTQYF
.	15	TRBV6-5	CASSRETGPMHEQYF
TRBD1	17	TRBV14	CASSRTTGTVDNNEQFF
TRBD1	14	TRBV6-6	CASRPGQGAREQYF
TRBD1	16	TRBV6-2/TRBV6-3	CASSQYSTGSNQPQHF
TRBD2	13	TRBV10-3	CAISGTSAYEQYF
TRBD1	14	TRBV20-1	CSARGQGLEYGYTF
.	14	TRBV19	CASSIGVLDYGYTF